This T cell receptor (beta chain) was captured in a study of early T cells in non-severe SARS-CoV-2 infection listed by TCRdb under 2021. Regarding the research as a whole: Because TCR sequencing was done on bulk RNA from unsorted whole blood, the alpha and beta chains could not be paired. The research as a whole found: Matching against VDJdb was skewed toward anti-spike CD8 responses, likely underestimated virus-specific expansions, and missed private and CD4 specificities.

The sample holds a few counts of this clonotype. No cognate antigen has been identified for it. No clone much larger than this one lies a single base away; base qualities are absent. The cysteine opens and the phenylalanine closes a CDR3 of 11 amino acids. CDR3 DNA only is kept here, 33 bases in frame from base 1. CDR1 and CDR2, per the germline V gene, are SQVTM and ANQGSEA. Set within a cohort of healthcare workers in London, UK, this nested case-control study involved weekly PCR testing of nasopharyngeal swabs along with blood sampling. Healthcare workers were enrolled in the week of the UK lockdown, from 23 to 31 March 2020, and were followed every week for up to roughly 15 weeks. Library method: 5' RACE. TCRdb shows the sequencer as NextSeq 500. The TCR library protocol attached unique molecular identifiers to individual cDNA molecules to correct for sequencing error and PCR bias. Both TCR alpha and beta chains were sequenced, and tight co-correlation was observed between alpha and beta sequence abundances in each sample. The authors' pipeline ran thus. Decombinator V4 was used to annotate the V gene, J gene and CDR3 of the TCR sequences. TCRs were defined as expanded if a significant change between any two time points was detected under a Poisson model with p below 0.0001. TCR abundances were normalised to the total number of TCRs sequenced per sample and expressed as counts per million. TRAV1-2 paired with TRAJ12, TRAJ20 or TRAJ33 defined MAIT TCRs, while TRAV10 paired with TRAJ18 defined iNKT TCRs. VDJdb, accessed on 1 November 2021, was searched for TCRs annotated for CMV, EBV and SARS-CoV-2, and TCRs annotated for more than one antigen were excluded. The public sequencing data were trimmed at Q25 with fastp and processed into clonotypes with MiXCR by TCRdb, which kept only in-frame beta chains. Merged by CDR3 protein, the rows form single entries marked with the most common genes and DNA. These V and J calls are TCRdb output, not the study's own analysis. This sample lists about 56,000 distinct CDR3 sequences; roughly 10% were detected once. Around 6% of the sample is held by the ten biggest clonotypes.

The chain was built from TRBV29-1 and TRBJ2-7; the central 11 bases match TRBD2. Source material: whole blood. The source of this sequence is an adult who was a healthcare worker with PCR-confirmed SARS-CoV-2 infection or an uninfected control (not recorded which). The DNA is as follows: TGCGGGGGACTAGCGGATGACGGGCAGTACTTC. Its amino acids are CGGLADDGQYF.